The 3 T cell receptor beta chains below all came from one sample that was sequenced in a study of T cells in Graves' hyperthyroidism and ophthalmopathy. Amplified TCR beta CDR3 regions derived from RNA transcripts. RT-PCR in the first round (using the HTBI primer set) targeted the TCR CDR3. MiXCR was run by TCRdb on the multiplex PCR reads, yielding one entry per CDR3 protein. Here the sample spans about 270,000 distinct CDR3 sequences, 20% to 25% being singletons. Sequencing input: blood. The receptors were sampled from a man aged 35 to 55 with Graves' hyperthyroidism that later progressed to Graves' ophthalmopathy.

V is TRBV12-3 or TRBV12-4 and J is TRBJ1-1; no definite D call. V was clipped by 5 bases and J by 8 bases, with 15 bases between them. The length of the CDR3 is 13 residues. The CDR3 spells CASSRLGGAEAFF. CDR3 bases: TGTGCCAGCAGTCGACTGGGTGGCGCGGAAGCTTTCTTT.

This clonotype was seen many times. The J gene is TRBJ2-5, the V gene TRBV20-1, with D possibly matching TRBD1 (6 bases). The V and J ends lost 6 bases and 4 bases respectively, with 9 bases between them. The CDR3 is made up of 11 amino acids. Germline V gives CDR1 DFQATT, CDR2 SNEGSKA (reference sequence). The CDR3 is CSARQAETQYF. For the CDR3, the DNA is TGCAGTGCCAGACAGGCAGAGACCCAGTACTTC.

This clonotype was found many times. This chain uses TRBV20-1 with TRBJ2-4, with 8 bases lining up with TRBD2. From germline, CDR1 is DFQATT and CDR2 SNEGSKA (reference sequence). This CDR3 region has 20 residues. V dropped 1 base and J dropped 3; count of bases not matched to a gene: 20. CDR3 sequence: CSARVISAKKRESDKNIQYF. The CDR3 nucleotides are TGCAGTGCTAGAGTGATCTCAGCTAAGAAGCGGGAGTCGGACAAAAACATTCAGTACTTC.